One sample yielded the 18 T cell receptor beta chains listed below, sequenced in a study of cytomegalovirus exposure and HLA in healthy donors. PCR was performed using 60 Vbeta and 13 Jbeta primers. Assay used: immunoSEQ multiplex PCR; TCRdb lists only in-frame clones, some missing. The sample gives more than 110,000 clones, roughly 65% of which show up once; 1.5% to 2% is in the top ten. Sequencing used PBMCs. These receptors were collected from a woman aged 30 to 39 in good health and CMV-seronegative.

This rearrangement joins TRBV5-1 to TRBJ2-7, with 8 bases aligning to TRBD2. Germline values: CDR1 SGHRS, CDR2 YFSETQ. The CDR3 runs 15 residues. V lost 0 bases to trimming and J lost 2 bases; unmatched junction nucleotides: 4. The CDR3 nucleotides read TGCGCCAGCAGCTTGGCTGGCGGGAGGACCTACGAGCAGTACTTC. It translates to CASSLAGGRTYEQYF.

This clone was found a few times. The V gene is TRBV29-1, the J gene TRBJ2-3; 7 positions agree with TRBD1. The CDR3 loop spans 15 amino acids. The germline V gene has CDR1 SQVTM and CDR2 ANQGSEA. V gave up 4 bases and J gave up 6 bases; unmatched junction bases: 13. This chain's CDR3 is CSVAQGQPPRDTQYF. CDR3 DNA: TGCAGCGTTGCGCAGGGACAGCCCCCACGCGATACGCAGTATTTT.

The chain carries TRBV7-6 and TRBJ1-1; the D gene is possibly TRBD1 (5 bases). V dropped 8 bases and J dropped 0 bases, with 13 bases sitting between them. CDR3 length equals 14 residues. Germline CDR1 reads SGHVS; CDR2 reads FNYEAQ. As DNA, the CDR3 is TGTGCCAGCCGGAGGGGCGGTTTGAACACTGAAGCTTTCTTT. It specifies CASRRGGLNTEAFF. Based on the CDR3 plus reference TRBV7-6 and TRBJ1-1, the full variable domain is GAGVSQSPRYKVTKRGQDVALRCDPISGHVSLYWYRQALGQGPEFLTYFNYEAQQDKSGLPNDRFSAERPEGSISTLTIQRTEQRDSAMYRCASRRGGLNTEAFFGQGTRLTVV.

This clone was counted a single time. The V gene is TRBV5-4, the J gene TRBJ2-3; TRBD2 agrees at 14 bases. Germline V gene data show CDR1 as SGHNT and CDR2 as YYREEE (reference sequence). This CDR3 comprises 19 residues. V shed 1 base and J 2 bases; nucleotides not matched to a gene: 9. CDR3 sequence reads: CASSLQRTSGGPYTDTQYF. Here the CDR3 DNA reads TGTGCCAGCAGCTTGCAGAGGACTAGCGGGGGGCCCTACACAGATACGCAGTATTTT.

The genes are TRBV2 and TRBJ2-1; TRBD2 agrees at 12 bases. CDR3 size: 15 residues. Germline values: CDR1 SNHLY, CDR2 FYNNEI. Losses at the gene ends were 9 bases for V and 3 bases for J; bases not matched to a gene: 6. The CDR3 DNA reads TGTGCCAGGGACCGGACTAGCGGGGTCTACAATGAGCAGTTCTTC. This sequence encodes CARDRTSGVYNEQFF.

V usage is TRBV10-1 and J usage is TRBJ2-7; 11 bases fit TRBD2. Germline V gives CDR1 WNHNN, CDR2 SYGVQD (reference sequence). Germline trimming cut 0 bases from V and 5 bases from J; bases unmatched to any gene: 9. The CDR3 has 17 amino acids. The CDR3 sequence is CASSESLLLAGVNEQYF. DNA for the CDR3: TGCGCCAGCAGTGAGTCGTTATTACTAGCGGGAGTAAACGAGCAGTACTTC.

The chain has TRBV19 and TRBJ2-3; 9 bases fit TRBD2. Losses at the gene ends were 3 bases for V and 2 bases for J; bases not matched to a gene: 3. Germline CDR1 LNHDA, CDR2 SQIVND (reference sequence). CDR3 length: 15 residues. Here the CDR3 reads CASSILAGPTDTQYF. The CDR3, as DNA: TGTGCCAGTAGTATCCTAGCGGGACCCACAGATACGCAGTATTTT.

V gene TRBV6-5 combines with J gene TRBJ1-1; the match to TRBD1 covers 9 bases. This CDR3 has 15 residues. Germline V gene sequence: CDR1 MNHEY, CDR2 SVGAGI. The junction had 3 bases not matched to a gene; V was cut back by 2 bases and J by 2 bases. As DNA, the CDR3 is TGTGCCAGCAGTTACCCGGGACAGGGAAACACTGAAGCTTTCTTT. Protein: CASSYPGQGNTEAFF.

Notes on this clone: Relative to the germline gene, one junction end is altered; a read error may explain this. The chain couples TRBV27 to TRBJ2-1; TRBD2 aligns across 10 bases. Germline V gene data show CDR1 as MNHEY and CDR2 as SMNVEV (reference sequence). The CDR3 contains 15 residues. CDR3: CASSYLAGVYNEQLF. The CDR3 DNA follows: TGTGCCAGCAGTTATCTAGCGGGGGTCTACAATGAGCAGCTCTTC.

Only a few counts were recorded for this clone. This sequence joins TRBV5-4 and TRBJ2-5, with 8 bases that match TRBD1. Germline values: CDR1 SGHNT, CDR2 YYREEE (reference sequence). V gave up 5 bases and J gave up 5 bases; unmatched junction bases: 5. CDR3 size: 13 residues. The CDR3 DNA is TGTGCCAGCAGGACAGGGGTGGCGGAGACCCAGTACTTC. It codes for CASRTGVAETQYF.

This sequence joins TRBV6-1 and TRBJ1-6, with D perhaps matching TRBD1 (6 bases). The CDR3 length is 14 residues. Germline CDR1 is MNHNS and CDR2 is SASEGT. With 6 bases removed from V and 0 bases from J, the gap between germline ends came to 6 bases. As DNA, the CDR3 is TGTGCCAGCAGGACAGGCTCCTATAATTCACCCCTCCACTTT. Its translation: CASRTGSYNSPLHF.

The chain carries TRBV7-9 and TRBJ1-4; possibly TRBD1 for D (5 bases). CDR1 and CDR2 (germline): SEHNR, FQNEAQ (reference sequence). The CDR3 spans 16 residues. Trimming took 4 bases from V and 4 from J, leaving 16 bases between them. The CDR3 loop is CASSSGDEGLNEKLFF. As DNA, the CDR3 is TGTGCCAGCAGCTCGGGGGATGAAGGACTTAATGAAAAACTGTTTTTT.

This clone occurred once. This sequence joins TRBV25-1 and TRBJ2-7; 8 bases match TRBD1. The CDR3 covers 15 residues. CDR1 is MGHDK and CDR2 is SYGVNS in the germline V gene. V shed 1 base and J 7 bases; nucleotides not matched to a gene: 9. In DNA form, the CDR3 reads TGTGCCAGCAGTGAATCCTCTCAGGGGGCAAGGGAGCAGTACTTC. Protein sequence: CASSESSQGAREQYF.

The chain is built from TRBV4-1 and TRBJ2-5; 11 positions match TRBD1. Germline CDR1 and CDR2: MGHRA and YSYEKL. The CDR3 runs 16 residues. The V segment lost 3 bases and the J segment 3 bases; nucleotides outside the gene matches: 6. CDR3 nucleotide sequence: TGCGCCAGCAGCCAGAAGGCGGGACAGGGGGAAGAGACCCAGTACTTC. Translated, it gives CASSQKAGQGEETQYF.

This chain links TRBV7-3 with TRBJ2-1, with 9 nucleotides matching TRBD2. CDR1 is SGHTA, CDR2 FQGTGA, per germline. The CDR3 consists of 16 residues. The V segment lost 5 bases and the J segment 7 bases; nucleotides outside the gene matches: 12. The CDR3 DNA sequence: TGTGCCAGCAGCCCACTGTTTGCGGGGGGGCCGAATGAGCAGTTCTTC. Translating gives CASSPLFAGGPNEQFF.

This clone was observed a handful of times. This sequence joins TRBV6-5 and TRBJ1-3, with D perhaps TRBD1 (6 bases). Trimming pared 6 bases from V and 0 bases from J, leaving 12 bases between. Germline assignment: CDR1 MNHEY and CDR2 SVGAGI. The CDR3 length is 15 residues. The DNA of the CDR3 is TGTGCCAGCAGGCGACAGGACAGCTCTGGAAACACCATATATTTT. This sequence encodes CASRRQDSSGNTIYF.

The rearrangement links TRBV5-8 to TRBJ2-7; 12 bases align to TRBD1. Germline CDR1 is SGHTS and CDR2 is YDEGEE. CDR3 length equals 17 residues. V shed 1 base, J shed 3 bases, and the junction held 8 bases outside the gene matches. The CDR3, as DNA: TGTGCCAGCAGCTTGAGGGACAGGGGGCGAGGTTTCTACGAGCAGTACTTC. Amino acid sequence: CASSLRDRGRGFYEQYF.

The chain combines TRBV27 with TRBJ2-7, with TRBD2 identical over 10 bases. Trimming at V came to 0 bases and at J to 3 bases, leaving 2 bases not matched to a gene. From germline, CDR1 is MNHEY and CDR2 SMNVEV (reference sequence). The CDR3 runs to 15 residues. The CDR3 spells CASSLSGLAFYEQYF. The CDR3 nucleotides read TGTGCCAGCAGTTTATCGGGACTAGCGTTCTACGAGCAGTACTTC.